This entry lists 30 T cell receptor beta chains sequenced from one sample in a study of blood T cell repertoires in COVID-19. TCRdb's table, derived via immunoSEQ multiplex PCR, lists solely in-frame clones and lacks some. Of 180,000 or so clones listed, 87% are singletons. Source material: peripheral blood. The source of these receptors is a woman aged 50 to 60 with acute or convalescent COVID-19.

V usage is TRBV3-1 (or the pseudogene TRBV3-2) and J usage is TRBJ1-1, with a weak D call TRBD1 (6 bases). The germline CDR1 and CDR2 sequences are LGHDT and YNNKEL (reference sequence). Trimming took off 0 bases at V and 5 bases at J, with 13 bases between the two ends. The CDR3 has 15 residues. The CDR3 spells CASSQETGSGTEAFF. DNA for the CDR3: TGTGCCAGCAGCCAAGAAACAGGGTCGGGAACTGAAGCTTTCTTT.

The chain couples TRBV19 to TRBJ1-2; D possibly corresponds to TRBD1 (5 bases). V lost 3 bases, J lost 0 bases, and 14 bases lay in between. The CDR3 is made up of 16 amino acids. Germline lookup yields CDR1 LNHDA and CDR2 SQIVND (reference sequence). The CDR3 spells CASSIGWGLANYGYTF. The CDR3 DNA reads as TGTGCCAGTAGTATCGGTTGGGGACTAGCTAACTATGGCTACACCTTC. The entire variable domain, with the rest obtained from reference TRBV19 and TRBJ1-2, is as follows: DGGITQSPKYLFRKEGQNVTLSCEQNLNHDAMYWYRQDPGQGLRLIYYSQIVNDFQKGDIAEGYSVSREKKESFPLTVTSAQKNPTAFYLCASSIGWGLANYGYTFGSGTRLTVV.

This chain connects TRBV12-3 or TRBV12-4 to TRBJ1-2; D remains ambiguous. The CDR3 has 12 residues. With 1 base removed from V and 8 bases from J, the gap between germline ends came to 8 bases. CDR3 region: CASSLGRGGYTF. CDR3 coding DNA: TGTGCCAGCAGTTTAGGACGGGGAGGCTACACCTTC.

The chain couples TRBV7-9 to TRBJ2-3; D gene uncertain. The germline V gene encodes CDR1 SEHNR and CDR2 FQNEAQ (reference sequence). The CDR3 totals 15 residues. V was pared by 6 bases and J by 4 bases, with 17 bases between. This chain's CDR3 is CASSIVGHVSDTQYF. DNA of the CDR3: TGTGCCAGCAGTATAGTGGGCCACGTGTCAGATACGCAGTATTTT.

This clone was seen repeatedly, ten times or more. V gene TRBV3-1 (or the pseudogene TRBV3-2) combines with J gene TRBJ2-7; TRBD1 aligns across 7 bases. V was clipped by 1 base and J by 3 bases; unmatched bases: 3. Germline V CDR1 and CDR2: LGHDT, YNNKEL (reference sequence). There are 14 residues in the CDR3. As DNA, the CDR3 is TGTGCCAGCAGCCAAGCGACAGGGCACTACGAGCAGTACTTC. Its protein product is CASSQATGHYEQYF.

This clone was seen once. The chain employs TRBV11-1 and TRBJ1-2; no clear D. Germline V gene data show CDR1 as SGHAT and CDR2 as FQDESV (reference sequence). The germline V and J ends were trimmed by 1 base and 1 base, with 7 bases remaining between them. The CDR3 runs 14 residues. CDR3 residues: CASSLDSSNYGYTF. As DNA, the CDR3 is TGTGCCAGCAGCTTAGACAGCAGTAACTATGGCTACACCTTC.

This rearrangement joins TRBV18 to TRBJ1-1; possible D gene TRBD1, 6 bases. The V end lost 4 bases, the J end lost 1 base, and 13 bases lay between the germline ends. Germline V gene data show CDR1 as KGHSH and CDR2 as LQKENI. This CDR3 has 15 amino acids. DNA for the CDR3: TGTGCCAGCTCACGAGGCAGGGGCCAGAACACTGAAGCTTTCTTT. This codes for CASSRGRGQNTEAFF.

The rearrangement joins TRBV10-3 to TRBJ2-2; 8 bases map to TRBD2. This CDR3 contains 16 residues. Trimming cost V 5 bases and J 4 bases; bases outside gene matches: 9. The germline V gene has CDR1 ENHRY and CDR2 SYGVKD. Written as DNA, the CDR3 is TGTGCCATCAGTCGAGCCGGGACTAGTCGCACCGGGGAGCTGTTTTTT. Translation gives CAISRAGTSRTGELFF.

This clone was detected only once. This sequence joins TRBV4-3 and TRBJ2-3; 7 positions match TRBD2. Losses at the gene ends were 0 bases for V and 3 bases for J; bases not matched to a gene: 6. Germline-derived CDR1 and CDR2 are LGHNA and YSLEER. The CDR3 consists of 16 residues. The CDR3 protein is CASSQDVAGGTDTQYF. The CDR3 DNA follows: TGCGCCAGCAGCCAAGACGTAGCGGGTGGAACAGATACGCAGTATTTT.

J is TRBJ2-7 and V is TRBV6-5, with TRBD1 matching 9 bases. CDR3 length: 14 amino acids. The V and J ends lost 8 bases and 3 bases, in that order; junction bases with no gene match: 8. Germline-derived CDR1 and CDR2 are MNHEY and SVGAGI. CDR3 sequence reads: CASAPGGQGYEQYF. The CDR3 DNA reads TGTGCCAGCGCCCCCGGGGGACAGGGCTACGAGCAGTACTTC.

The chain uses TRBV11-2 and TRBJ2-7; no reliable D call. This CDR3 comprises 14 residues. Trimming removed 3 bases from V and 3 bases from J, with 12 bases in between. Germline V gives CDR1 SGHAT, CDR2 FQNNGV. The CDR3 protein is CASSFYSLDYEQYF. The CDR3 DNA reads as TGTGCCAGCAGCTTCTACAGCTTAGACTACGAGCAGTACTTC. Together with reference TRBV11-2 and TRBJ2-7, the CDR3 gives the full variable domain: EAGVAQSPRYKIIEKRQSVAFWCNPISGHATLYWYQQILGQGPKLLIQFQNNGVVDDSQLPKDRFSAERLKGVDSTLKIQPAKLEDSAVYLCASSFYSLDYEQYFGPGTRLTVT.

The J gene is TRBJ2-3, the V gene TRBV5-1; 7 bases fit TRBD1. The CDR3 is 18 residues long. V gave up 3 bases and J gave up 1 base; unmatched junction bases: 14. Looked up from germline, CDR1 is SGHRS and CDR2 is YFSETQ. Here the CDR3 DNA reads TGCGCCAGCAGCTCGGAAAGGACAGGAAAGTGGGGCACAGATACGCAGTATTTT. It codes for CASSSERTGKWGTDTQYF.

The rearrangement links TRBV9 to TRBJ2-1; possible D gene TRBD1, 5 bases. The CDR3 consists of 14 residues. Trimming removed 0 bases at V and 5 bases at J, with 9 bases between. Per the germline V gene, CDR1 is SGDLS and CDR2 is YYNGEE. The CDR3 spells CASSVARDDNEQFF. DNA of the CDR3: TGTGCCAGCAGCGTAGCCAGGGATGACAATGAGCAGTTCTTC.

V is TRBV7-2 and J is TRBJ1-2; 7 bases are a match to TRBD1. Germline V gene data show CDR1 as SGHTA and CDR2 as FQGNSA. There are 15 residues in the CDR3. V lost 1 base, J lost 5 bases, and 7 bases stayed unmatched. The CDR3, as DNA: TGTGCCAGCAGCTTAGAGGAGGGGGCCTGGTATGGCTACACCTTC. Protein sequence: CASSLEEGAWYGYTF.

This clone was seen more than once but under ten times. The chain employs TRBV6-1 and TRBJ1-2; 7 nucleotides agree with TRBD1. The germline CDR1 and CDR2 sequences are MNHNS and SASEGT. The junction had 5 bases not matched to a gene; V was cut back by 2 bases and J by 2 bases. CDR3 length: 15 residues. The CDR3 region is CASSERVTGNYGYTF. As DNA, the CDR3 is TGTGCCAGCAGTGAAAGGGTGACAGGGAACTATGGCTACACCTTC.

CDR3 in DNA: TGTGCCAGCAGCTTATGGCAGTCGGGTGAAAAACTGTTTTTT. Its translation is CASSLWQSGEKLFF. The chain carries TRBV7-2 and TRBJ1-4; D uncertain. Trimming pared 2 bases from V and 7 bases from J, leaving 11 bases between. Per germline, CDR1 SGHTA and CDR2 FQGNSA. This CDR3 region has 14 residues.

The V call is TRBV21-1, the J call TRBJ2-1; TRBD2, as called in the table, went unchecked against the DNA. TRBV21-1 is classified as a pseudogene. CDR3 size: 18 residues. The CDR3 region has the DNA TGTGCCAGCAGCAAAGGAACGACTAGCGGGAGCTCCTACAATGAGCAGTTCTTC. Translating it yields CASSKGTTSGSSYNEQFF.

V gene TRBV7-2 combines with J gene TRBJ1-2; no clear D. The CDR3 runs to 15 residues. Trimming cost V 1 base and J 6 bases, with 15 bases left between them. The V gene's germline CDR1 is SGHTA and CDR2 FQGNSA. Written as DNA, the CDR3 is TGTGCCAGCAGCTTAGGTGCCCCGGCGAGGGATGGCTACACCTTC. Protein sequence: CASSLGAPARDGYTF.

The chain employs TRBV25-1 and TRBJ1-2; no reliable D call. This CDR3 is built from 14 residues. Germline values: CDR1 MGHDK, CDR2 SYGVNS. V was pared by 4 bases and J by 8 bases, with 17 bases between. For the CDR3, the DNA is TGTGCCAGCAGTGCGGACTCAGTGGCCGTGGGCTACACCTTC. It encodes CASSADSVAVGYTF.

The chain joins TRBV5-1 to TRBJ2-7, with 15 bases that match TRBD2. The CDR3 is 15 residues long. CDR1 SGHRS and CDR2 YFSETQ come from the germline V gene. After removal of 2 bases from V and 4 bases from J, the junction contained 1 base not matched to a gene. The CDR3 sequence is CASSFGLAGGYEQYF. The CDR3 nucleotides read TGCGCCAGCAGCTTCGGACTAGCGGGAGGGTACGAGCAGTACTTC.

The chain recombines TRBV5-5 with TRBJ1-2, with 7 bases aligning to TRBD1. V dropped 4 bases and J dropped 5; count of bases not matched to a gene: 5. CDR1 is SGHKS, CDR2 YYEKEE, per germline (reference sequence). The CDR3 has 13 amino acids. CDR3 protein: CASSPGTAYGYTF. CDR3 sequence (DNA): TGTGCCAGCAGCCCGGGGACAGCGTATGGCTACACCTTC. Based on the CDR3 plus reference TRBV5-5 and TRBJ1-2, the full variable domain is DAGVTQSPTHLIKTRGQQVTLRCSPISGHKSVSWYQQVLGQGPQFIFQYYEKEERGRGNFPDRFSARQFPNYSSELNVNALLLGDSALYLCASSPGTAYGYTFGSGTRLTVV.

CDR3 residues: CASSGEISNYGYTF. The CDR3 nucleotides are TGTGCCAGTAGTGGGGAGATCTCTAACTATGGCTACACCTTC. The rearrangement links TRBV19 to TRBJ1-2; D is unresolved. Germline lookup yields CDR1 LNHDA and CDR2 SQIVND (reference sequence). V was clipped by 5 bases and J by 0 bases, with 10 bases between them. CDR3 size: 14 residues.

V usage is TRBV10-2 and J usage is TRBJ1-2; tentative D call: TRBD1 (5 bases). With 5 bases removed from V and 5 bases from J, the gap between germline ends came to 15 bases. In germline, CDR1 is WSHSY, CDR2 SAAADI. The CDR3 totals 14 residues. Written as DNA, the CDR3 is TGCGCCAGCAGTCGAGTGACGGGGGAATATGGCTACACCTTC. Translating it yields CASSRVTGEYGYTF.

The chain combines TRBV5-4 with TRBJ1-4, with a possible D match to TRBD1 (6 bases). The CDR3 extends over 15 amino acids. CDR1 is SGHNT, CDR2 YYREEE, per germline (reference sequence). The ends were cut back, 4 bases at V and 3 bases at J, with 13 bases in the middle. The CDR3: CASSIGGASNEKLFF. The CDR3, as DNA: TGTGCCAGCAGCATTGGGGGGGCGTCTAATGAAAAACTGTTTTTT.

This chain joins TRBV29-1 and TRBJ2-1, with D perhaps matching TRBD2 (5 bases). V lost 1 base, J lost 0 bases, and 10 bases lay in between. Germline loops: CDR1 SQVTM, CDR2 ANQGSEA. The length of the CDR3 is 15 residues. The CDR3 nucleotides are TGCAGCGTTGAAGGCGTAGCGAACTCCTACAATGAGCAGTTCTTC. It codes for CSVEGVANSYNEQFF.

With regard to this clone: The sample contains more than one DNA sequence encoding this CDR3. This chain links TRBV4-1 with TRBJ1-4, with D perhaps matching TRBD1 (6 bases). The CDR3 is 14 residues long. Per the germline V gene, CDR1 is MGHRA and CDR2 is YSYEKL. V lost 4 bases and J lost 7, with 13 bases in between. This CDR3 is CASSLQGMGEKLFF. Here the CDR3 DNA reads TGCGCCAGCAGCCTCCAGGGGATGGGTGAAAAACTGTTTTTT.

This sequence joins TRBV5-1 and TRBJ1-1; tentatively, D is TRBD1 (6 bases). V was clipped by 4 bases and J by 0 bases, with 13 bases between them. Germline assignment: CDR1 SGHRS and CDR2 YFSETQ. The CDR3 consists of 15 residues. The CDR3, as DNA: TGCGCCAGCAGCCCTAACAGGGTAATGAACACTGAAGCTTTCTTT. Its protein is CASSPNRVMNTEAFF.

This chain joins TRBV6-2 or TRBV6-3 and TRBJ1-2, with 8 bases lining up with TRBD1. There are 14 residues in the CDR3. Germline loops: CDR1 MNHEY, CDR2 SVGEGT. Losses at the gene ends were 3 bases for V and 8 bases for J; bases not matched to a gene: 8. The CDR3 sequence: CASSYPGQAYGYTF. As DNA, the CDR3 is TGTGCCAGCAGTTATCCGGGACAGGCGTACGGCTACACCTTC.

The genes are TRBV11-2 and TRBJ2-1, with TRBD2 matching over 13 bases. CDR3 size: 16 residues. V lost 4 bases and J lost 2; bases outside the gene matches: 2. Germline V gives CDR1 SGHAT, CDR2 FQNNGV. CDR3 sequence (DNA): TGTGCCAGCAGCTCCGGGACTAGCGGGACCTACAATGAGCAGTTCTTC. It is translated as CASSSGTSGTYNEQFF.

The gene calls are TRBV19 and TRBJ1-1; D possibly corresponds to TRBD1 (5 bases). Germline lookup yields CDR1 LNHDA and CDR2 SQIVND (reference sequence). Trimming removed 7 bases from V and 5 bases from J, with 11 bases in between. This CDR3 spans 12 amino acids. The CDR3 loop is CASNLGGTEAFF. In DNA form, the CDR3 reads TGTGCCAGTAATCTCGGGGGAACTGAAGCTTTCTTT.